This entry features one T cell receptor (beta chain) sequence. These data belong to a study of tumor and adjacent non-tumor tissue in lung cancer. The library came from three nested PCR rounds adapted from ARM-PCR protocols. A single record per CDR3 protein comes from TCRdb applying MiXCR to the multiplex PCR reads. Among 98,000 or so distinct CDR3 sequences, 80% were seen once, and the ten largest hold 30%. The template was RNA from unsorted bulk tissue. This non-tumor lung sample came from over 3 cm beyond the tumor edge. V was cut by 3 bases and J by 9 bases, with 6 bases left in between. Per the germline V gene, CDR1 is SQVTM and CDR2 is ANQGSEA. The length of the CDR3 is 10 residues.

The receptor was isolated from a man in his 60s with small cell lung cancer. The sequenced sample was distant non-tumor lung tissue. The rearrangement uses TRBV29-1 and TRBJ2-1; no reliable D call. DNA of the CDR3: TGCAGCGTTGATGGCATTGAGCAGTTCTTC. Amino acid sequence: CSVDGIEQFF.